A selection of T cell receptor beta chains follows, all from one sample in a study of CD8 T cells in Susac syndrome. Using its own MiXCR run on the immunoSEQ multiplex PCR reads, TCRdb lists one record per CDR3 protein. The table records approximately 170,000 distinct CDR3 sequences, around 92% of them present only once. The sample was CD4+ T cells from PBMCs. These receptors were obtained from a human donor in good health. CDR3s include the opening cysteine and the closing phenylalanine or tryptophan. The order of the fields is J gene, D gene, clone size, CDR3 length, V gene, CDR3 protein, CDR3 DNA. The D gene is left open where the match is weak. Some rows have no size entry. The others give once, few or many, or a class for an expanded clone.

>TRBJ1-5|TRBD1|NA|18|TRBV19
CASSIGTGGTYSNQPQHF
TGTGCCAGTAGTATCGGGACAGGGGGGACCTATAGCAATCAGCCCCAGCATTTT
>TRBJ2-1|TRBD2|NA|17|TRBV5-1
CASSSRRASGLPNEQFF
TGCGCCAGCAGCTCCCGGAGGGCTAGCGGTCTGCCCAATGAGCAGTTCTTC
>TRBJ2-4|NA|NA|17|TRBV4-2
CASSQGGPAGSGNIQYF
TGTGCCAGCAGCCAAGGGGGCCCGGCGGGATCGGGAAACATTCAGTACTTC
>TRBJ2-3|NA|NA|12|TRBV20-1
CSASTNTDTQYF
TGCAGTGCTAGTACCAACACAGATACGCAGTATTTT
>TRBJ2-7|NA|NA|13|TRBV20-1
CSAYKGPSYEQYF
TGCAGTGCTTACAAGGGACCCTCCTACGAGCAGTACTTC
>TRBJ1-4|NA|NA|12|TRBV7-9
CASSPKNEKLFF
TGTGCCAGCAGCCCTAAAAATGAAAAACTGTTTTTT
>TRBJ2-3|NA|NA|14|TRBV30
CAWSVRALPDTQYF
TGTGCCTGGAGTGTACGGGCCCTACCGGATACGCAGTATTTT
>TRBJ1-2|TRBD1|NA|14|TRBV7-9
CASSPDREYYGYTF
TGTGCCAGCAGCCCCGACAGGGAGTACTATGGCTACACCTTC
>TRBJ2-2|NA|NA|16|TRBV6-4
CASSEGIAENTGELFF
TGTGCCAGCAGTGAAGGCATTGCGGAGAACACCGGGGAGCTGTTTTTT
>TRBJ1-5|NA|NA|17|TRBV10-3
CAISAGSTSQSNQPQHF
TGTGCCATCAGTGCCGGCAGTACCTCCCAGAGCAATCAGCCCCAGCATTTT
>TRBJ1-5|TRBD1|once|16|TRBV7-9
CASSLGQGDVWQPQHF
TGTGCCAGCAGCTTAGGTCAGGGGGATGTATGGCAGCCCCAGCATTTT
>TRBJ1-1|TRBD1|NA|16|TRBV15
CATSGRDRGLLTEAFF
TGTGCCACCAGCGGCCGGGACAGGGGGTTGCTCACTGAAGCTTTCTTT
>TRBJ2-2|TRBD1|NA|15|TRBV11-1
CASSYRTGSTGELFF
TGTGCCAGCAGCTATCGGACAGGGAGCACCGGGGAGCTGTTTTTT
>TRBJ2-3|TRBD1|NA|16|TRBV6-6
CASSTRDRGAGDTQYF
TGTGCCAGCAGTACTCGGGACAGGGGGGCGGGTGATACGCAGTATTTT
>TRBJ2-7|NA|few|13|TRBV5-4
CASSSKGSYEQYF
TGTGCCAGCAGCTCTAAGGGTTCCTACGAGCAGTACTTC
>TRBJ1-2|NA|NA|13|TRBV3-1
CASSQDFSDSYTF
TGTGCCAGCAGCCAAGATTTTTCGGACAGCTACACCTTC
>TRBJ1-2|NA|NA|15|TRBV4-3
CASSQARTGAYGYTF
TGCGCCAGCAGCCAAGCCAGAACAGGCGCCTATGGCTACACCTTC
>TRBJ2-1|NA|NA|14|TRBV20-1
CSARDGGPNNEQFF
TGCAGTGCTAGAGATGGAGGGCCCAATAATGAGCAGTTCTTC
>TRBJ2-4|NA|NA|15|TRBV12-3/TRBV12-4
CASSLAAGYKNIQYF
TGTGCCAGCAGTTTAGCGGCGGGGTACAAAAACATTCAGTACTTC
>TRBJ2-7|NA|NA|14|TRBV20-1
CSARDPRGSYEQYF
TGCAGTGCTAGAGATCCGAGGGGGTCCTACGAGCAGTACTTC
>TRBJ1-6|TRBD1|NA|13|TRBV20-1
CSALSGQNSPLHF
TGCAGTGCTCTATCGGGACAGAATTCACCCCTCCACTTT
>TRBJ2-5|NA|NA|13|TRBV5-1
CASSFERMGTQYF
TGCGCCAGCAGCTTTGAACGGATGGGGACCCAGTACTTC
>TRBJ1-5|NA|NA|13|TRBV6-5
CASSYGREQPQHF
TGTGCCAGCAGTTACGGGAGGGAGCAGCCCCAGCATTTT
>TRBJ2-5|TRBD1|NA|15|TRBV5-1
CASSLLLRQGETQYF
TGCGCCAGCAGCTTGCTCCTTAGACAGGGGGAGACCCAGTACTTC
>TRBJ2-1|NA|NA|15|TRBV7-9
CASSRDGSSYNEQFF
TGTGCCAGCAGCCGCGACGGTAGCTCCTACAATGAGCAGTTCTTC
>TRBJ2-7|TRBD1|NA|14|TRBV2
CASSGGQGSYEQYF
TGTGCCAGCAGCGGAGGACAGGGATCCTACGAGCAGTACTTC
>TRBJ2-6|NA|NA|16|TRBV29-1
CSVEVGGSSGANVLTF
TGCAGCGTTGAAGTCGGCGGAAGCTCTGGGGCCAACGTCCTGACTTTC
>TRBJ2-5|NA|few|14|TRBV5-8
CASSLGRSGRTQYF
TGTGCCAGCAGCCTTGGACGGAGCGGCAGGACCCAGTACTTC
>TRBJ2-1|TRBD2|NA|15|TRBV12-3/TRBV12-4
CASRRPSGGAGEQFF
TGTGCCAGCAGACGCCCTAGCGGGGGGGCCGGTGAGCAGTTCTTC
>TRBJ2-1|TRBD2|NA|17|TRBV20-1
CSARPSLWLAGGSEQFF
TGCAGTGCTAGACCTTCCCTCTGGCTAGCGGGAGGGAGTGAGCAGTTCTTC
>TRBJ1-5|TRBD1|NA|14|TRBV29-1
CSVSQGAGDQPQHF
TGCAGCGTTTCACAGGGGGCTGGGGATCAGCCCCAGCATTTT
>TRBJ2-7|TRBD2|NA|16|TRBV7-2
CASSLTSGRVGYEQYF
TGTGCCAGCAGCTTAACTAGCGGGAGGGTGGGGTACGAGCAGTACTTC
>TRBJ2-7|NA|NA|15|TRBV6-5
CASSYQEPPLGEQYF
TGTGCCAGCAGTTACCAAGAACCCCCTTTGGGCGAGCAGTACTTC
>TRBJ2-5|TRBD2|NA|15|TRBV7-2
CASSYGTSGQETQYF
TGTGCCAGCAGCTACGGGACTAGCGGTCAAGAGACCCAGTACTTC
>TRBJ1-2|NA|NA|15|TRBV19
CASSPEQGREIGYTF
TGTGCCAGTAGCCCCGAGCAGGGCAGGGAAATTGGCTACACCTTC
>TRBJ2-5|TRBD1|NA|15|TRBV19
CASSITNDRAETQYF
TGTGCCAGTAGTATCACAAACGACAGGGCTGAGACCCAGTACTTC
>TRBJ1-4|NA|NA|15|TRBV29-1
CSATETGLPNEKLFF
TGCAGCGCCACAGAAACAGGGTTGCCTAATGAAAAACTGTTTTTT
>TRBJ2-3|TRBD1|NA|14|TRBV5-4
CASSWGQGENTQYF
TGTGCCAGCAGTTGGGGACAGGGGGAGAATACGCAGTATTTT
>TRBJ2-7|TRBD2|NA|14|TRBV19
CASSSGGTSYEQYF
TGTGCCAGTAGTAGCGGGGGGACCTCCTACGAGCAGTACTTC